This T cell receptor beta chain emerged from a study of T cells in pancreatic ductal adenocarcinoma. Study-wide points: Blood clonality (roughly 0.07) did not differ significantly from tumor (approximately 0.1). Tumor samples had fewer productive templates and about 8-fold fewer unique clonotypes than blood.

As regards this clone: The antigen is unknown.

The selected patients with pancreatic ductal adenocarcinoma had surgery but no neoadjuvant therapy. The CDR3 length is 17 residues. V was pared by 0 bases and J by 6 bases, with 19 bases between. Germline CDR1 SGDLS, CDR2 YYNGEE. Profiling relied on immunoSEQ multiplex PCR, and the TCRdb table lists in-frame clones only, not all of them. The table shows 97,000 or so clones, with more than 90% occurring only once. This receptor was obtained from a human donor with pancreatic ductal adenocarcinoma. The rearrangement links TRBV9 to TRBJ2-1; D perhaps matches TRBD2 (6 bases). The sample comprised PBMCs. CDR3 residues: CASSVDASSDGFNEQFF. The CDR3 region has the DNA TGTGCCAGCAGCGTAGACGCGTCTAGCGACGGCTTCAATGAGCAGTTCTTC.